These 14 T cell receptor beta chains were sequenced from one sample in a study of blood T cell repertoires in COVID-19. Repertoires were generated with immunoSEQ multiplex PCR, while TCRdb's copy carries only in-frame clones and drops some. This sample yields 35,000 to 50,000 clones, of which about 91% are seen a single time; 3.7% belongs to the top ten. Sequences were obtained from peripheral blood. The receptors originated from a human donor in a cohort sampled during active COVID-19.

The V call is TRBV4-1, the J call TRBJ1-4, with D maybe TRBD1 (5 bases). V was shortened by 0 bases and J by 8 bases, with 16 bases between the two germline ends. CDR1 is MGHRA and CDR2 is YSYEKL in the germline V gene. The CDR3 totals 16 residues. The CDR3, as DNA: TGCGCCAGCAGCCAAGACATGACAGATCTGACCGAAAAACTGTTTTTT. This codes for CASSQDMTDLTEKLFF.

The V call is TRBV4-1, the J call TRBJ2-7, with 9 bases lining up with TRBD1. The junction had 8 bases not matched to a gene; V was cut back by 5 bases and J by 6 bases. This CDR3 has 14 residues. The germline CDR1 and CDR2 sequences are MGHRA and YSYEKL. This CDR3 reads CASSGGQGFSEQYF. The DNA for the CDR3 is TGCGCCAGCAGCGGGGGACAGGGTTTCTCCGAGCAGTACTTC.

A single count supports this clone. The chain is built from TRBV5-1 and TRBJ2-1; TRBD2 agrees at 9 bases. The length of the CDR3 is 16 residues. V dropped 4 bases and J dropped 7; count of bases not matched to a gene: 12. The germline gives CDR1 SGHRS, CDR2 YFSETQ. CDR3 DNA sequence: TGCGCCAGCAGCCAGCCTCTAGCGGGGAGGATGAATGAGCAGTTCTTC. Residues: CASSQPLAGRMNEQFF. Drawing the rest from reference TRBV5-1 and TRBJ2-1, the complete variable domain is KAGVTQTPRYLIKTRGQQVTLSCSPISGHRSVSWYQQTPGQGLQFLFEYFSETQRNKGNFPGRFSGRQFSNSRSEMNVSTLELGDSALYLCASSQPLAGRMNEQFFGPGTRLTVL.

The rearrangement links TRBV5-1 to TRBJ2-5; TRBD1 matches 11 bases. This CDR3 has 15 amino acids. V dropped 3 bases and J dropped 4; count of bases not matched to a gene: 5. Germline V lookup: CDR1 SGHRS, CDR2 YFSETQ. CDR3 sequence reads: CASSWGTGGSETQYF. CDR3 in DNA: TGCGCCAGCAGCTGGGGGACAGGGGGATCAGAGACCCAGTACTTC. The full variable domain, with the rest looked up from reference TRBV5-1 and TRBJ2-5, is KAGVTQTPRYLIKTRGQQVTLSCSPISGHRSVSWYQQTPGQGLQFLFEYFSETQRNKGNFPGRFSGRQFSNSRSEMNVSTLELGDSALYLCASSWGTGGSETQYFGPGTRLLVL.

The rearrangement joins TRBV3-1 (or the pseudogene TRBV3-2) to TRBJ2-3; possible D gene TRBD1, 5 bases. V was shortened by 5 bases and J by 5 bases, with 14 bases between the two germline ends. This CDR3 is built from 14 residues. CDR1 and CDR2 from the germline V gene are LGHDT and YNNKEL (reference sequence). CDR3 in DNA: TGTGCCAGCAGCTTCGACCCTAGGGGAGATACGCAGTATTTT. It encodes CASSFDPRGDTQYF.

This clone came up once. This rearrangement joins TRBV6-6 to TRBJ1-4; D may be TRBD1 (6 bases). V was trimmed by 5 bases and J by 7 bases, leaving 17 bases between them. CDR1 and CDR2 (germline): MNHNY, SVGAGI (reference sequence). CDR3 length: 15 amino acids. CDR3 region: CASSPRDNRGEKLFF. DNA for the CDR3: TGTGCCAGCAGTCCCCGGGACAATAGAGGTGAAAAACTGTTTTTT.

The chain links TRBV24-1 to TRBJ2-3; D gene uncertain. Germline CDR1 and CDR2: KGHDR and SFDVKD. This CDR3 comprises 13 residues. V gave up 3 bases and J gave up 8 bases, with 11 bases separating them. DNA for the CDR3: TGTGCCACCAGTGATGCAAACAGTTTTACGCAGTATTTT. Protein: CATSDANSFTQYF.

The CDR3 DNA reads as TGTGCCAGCAGAGACCGGACAGGATGTTTCTTT. This codes for CASRDRTGCFF. This chain uses TRBV28 with TRBJ1-1; TRBD1 aligns across 7 bases. V lost 6 bases to trimming and J lost 13 bases; unmatched junction nucleotides: 8. CDR3 size: 11 residues. From germline, CDR1 is MDHEN and CDR2 SYDVKM.

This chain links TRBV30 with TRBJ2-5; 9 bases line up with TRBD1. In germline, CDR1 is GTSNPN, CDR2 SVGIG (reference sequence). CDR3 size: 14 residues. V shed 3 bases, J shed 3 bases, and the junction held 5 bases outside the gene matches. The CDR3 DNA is TGTGCCTGGAGACCGGACAGGGGAAAAGAGACCCAGTACTTC. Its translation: CAWRPDRGKETQYF.

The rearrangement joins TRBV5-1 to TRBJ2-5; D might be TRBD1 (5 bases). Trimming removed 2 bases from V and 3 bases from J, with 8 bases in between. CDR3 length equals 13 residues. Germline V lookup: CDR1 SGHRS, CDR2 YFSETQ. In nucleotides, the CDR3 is TGCGCCAGCAGCTTACAGACAGAAGAGACCCAGTACTTC. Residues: CASSLQTEETQYF. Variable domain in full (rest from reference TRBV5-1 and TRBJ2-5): KAGVTQTPRYLIKTRGQQVTLSCSPISGHRSVSWYQQTPGQGLQFLFEYFSETQRNKGNFPGRFSGRQFSNSRSEMNVSTLELGDSALYLCASSLQTEETQYFGPGTRLLVL.

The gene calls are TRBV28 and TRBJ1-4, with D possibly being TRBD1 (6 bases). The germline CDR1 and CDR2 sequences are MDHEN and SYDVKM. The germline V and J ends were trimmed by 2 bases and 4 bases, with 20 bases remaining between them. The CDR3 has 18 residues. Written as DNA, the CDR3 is TGTGCCAGCAGTTTAGAACTACAGGGTCGTCGTAATAATGAAAAACTGTTTTTT. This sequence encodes CASSLELQGRRNNEKLFF.

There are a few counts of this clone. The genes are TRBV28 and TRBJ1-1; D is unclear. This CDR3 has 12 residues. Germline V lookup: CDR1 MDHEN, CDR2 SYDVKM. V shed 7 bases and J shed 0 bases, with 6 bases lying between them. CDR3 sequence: CASTSVNTEAFF. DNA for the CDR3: TGTGCCAGCACCTCCGTGAACACTGAAGCTTTCTTT.

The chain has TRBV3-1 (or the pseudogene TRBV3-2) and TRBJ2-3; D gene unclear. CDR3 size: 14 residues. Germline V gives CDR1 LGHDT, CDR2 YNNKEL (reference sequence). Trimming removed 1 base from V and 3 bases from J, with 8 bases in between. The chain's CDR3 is CASSQVVVTDTQYF. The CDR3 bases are TGTGCCAGCAGCCAAGTAGTAGTAACAGATACGCAGTATTTT.

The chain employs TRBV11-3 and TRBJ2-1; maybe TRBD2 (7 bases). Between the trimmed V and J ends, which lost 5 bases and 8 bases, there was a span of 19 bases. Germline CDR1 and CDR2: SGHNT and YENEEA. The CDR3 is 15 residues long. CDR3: CASSPGGGSEDEQFF. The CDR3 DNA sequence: TGTGCCAGCAGCCCAGGCGGGGGCTCGGAGGATGAGCAGTTCTTC.